This T cell receptor (beta chain) was identified in a study of CD8 T cells in Susac syndrome. Study at large: Susac syndrome patients were untreated, on corticosteroids with some adding intravenous immunoglobulin, or on intravenous immunoglobulin only.

The RNA input was about 0.5 to 1 ug, and it was reverse transcribed with random hexamers. TCRdb ran MiXCR on the immunoSEQ multiplex PCR reads and lists one entry per CDR3 protein. This table holds 92,000 or so distinct CDR3 sequences, 95% to 96% found once. The CDR3 spans 16 residues. The ends lost 1 base at V and 3 bases at J; junction bases unmatched: 8. The germline gives CDR1 DFQATT, CDR2 SNEGSKA (reference sequence). TEMRA cells underwent FACS enrichment and CD8+ and CD4+ T cells underwent negative isolation. The chain employs TRBV20-1 and TRBJ1-1; 10 nucleotides match TRBD1. Input material: CD8+ T cells from PBMCs. The receptor was isolated from a human donor with Susac syndrome. The CDR3 spells CSARVFRDRGDTEAFF. The CDR3, as DNA: TGCAGTGCTAGAGTCTTTCGGGACAGGGGAGACACTGAAGCTTTCTTT.